The 23 T cell receptor beta chains in this list originate from one sample, sequenced in a study of monozygotic twins with inflammatory bowel disease. Following a re-call of the 5' RACE reads, TCRdb has one entry per CDR3 protein and lacks DNA. The repertoire table contains around 380,000 distinct CDR3 sequences. Input material: blood. The receptors stem from a human donor with ulcerative colitis or Crohn's disease, or a healthy co-twin of an affected twin (not recorded which).

The chain links TRBV7-6 to TRBJ2-1; TCRdb designates TRBD2, a call that cannot be tested without DNA. The germline CDR1 and CDR2 sequences are SGHVS and FNYEAQ. This CDR3 has 14 amino acids. CDR3 sequence reads: CASSPRGGADEQFF. Full variable domain (missing parts from reference TRBV7-6 and TRBJ2-1): GAGVSQSPRYKVTKRGQDVALRCDPISGHVSLYWYRQALGQGPEFLTYFNYEAQQDKSGLPNDRFSAERPEGSISTLTIQRTEQRDSAMYRCASSPRGGADEQFFGPGTRLTVL.

This CDR3 is CASSQRQGADTQYF. The chain is built from TRBV7-7 and TRBJ2-3; the TRBD1 assignment by TCRdb is unverifiable without DNA. The CDR3 sequence is 14 residues long. Germline assignment: CDR1 SSHAT and CDR2 FNYEAQ (reference sequence).

The chain links TRBV7-9 to TRBJ2-7. The CDR3 loop spans 12 amino acids. Germline values: CDR1 SEHNR, CDR2 FQNEAQ (reference sequence). The CDR3 is CASSSVIREQYF. The full variable domain, rest sourced from reference TRBV7-9 and TRBJ2-7, is DTGVSQNPRHKITKRGQNVTFRCDPISEHNRLYWYRQTLGQGPEFLTYFQNEAQLEKSRLLSDRFSAERPKGSFSTLEIQRTEQGDSAMYLCASSSVIREQYFGPGTRLTVT.

V is TRBV7-9 and J is TRBJ1-3; TCRdb picks TRBD1, but there is no DNA to check that call. Per germline, CDR1 SEHNR and CDR2 FQNEAQ (reference sequence). The CDR3 has 13 amino acids. CDR3: CASSPGAGNTIYF.

The CDR3 sequence is CASSHDGQIQETQYF. J is TRBJ2-5 and V is TRBV5-1; TCRdb selects TRBD1, and the lack of DNA leaves this call unchecked. In germline, CDR1 is SGHRS, CDR2 YFSETQ. This CDR3 is built from 15 residues.

The chain carries TRBV28 and TRBJ1-4; TCRdb calls TRBD1, which cannot be checked without DNA. CDR3 length equals 16 residues. Germline CDR1 MDHEN, CDR2 SYDVKM. This CDR3 is CASSLADSRTNEKLFF.

CDR3 in amino acids: CASSLAGETYEQYF. The chain is built from TRBV5-1 and TRBJ2-7; absent DNA, TCRdb's TRBD2 call cannot be checked. This CDR3 has 14 residues. Per the germline V gene, CDR1 is SGHRS and CDR2 is YFSETQ.

The J gene is TRBJ2-4, the V gene TRBV20-1; the D call from TCRdb, TRBD1, cannot be confirmed without DNA. CDR1 and CDR2 from the germline V gene are DFQATT and SNEGSKA (reference sequence). The CDR3 is 14 amino acids. The CDR3 sequence is CSADVPEAGDIQYF.

V usage is TRBV5-1 and J usage is TRBJ1-3. Per germline, CDR1 SGHRS and CDR2 YFSETQ. The CDR3 runs to 17 residues. The CDR3 region is CASSLQGPSLSGNTIYF.

The V call is TRBV20-1, the J call TRBJ1-1. This CDR3 is 13 amino acids long. The germline gives CDR1 DFQATT, CDR2 SNEGSKA (reference sequence). The CDR3 region is CSARVGSNTEAFF.

This chain connects TRBV5-6 to TRBJ2-3. The V gene's germline CDR1 is SGHDT and CDR2 YYEEEE. The CDR3 contains 18 residues. The CDR3 spells CASSLQRFLSEITDTQYF.

CDR3 sequence: CSARPPALIDGTEAFF. This chain uses TRBV20-1 with TRBJ1-1. CDR1 and CDR2 (germline): DFQATT, SNEGSKA (reference sequence). This CDR3 comprises 16 residues.

The chain couples TRBV15 to TRBJ1-1. The CDR3 runs to 15 residues. The V gene's germline CDR1 is LNHNV and CDR2 YYDKDF (reference sequence). The CDR3 loop reads CATSRRHSGNTEAFF.

V gene TRBV4-2 combines with J gene TRBJ1-4. The germline V gene encodes CDR1 LGHNA and CDR2 YNFKEQ. The CDR3 length is 16 residues. This chain's CDR3 is CASSQDGTAEGGKLFF.

The chain employs TRBV20-1 and TRBJ2-7. The CDR3 runs to 13 residues. Per the germline V gene, CDR1 is DFQATT and CDR2 is SNEGSKA (reference sequence). Here the CDR3 reads CSARAQHSYEQYF.

The chain is built from TRBV5-6 and TRBJ1-5; TCRdb's D gene call, TRBD1, goes unchecked for lack of DNA. There are 15 residues in the CDR3. Germline CDR1 is SGHDT and CDR2 is YYEEEE. The CDR3 reads CASSLSTGGVQPQHF.

J is TRBJ2-7 and V is TRBV11-3; TCRdb indicates TRBD2, and absent DNA this call remains unverified. Germline V gene data show CDR1 as SGHNT and CDR2 as YENEEA. This CDR3 has 15 residues. This CDR3 is CASSAGTSGSYEQYF.

V and J are TRBV20-1 and TRBJ2-7; TCRdb indicates TRBD2, and absent DNA this call remains unverified. The CDR3 contains 15 residues. Per the germline V gene, CDR1 is DFQATT and CDR2 is SNEGSKA (reference sequence). The CDR3 sequence is CSATGGSGRVYEQYF.

The chain carries TRBV10-3 and TRBJ1-5; TCRdb selects TRBD1, and the lack of DNA leaves this call unchecked. In germline, CDR1 is ENHRY, CDR2 SYGVKD. The CDR3 has 15 residues. CDR3 loop: CAISVMAGGNQPQHF.

The J gene is TRBJ1-5, the V gene TRBV13. The CDR3 contains 16 residues. Germline V gene sequence: CDR1 PRHDT, CDR2 FYEKMQ (reference sequence). The CDR3 loop is CASSLAGGVSNQPQHF.

This chain connects TRBV6-1 to TRBJ1-1. CDR1 MNHNS and CDR2 SASEGT come from the germline V gene. This CDR3 comprises 15 residues. The CDR3 region is CASRSGGGRNTEAFF.

V and J are TRBV12-3 or TRBV12-4 and TRBJ2-2; checking the TCRdb D call of TRBD1 is not possible without DNA. CDR3 size: 16 residues. The chain's CDR3 is CASSPRDRDDTGELFF.

The chain couples TRBV30 to TRBJ2-1; TCRdb indicates TRBD1, and absent DNA this call remains unverified. The CDR3 totals 15 residues. The germline gives CDR1 GTSNPN, CDR2 SVGIG (reference sequence). Here the CDR3 reads CAWSRGGDRNNEQFF.